One sample yielded the 10 T cell receptor beta chains listed below, sequenced in a study of T cell responses to AZD1222 COVID-19 vaccine. Repertoires were generated with immunoSEQ multiplex PCR, while TCRdb's copy carries only in-frame clones and drops some. Of roughly 120,000 clones in the sample, about 88% were seen once. The specimen comprised peripheral blood, sampled on day 0 of AZD1222 vaccination. The receptors shown here come from an adult in good health.

V is TRBV11-3 and J is TRBJ2-7; D might be TRBD2 (6 bases). The CDR3 length is 16 residues. The germline V and J ends were trimmed by 5 bases and 3 bases, with 20 bases remaining between them. Germline CDR1 is SGHNT and CDR2 is YENEEA. The CDR3 loop reads CASSLNQGAGSYEQYF. The CDR3 nucleotides are TGTGCCAGCAGCCTCAATCAGGGCGCGGGAAGCTACGAGCAGTACTTC.

The chain combines TRBV9 with TRBJ2-1; TRBD2 agrees at 10 bases. V dropped 0 bases and J dropped 5; count of bases not matched to a gene: 8. Germline CDR1 is SGDLS and CDR2 is YYNGEE. This CDR3 spans 17 amino acids. CDR3 DNA: TGTGCCAGCAGCGTAGGGATTAGCGGGAGGAATAACAATGAGCAGTTCTTC. Its protein product is CASSVGISGRNNNEQFF.

Sample share makes this clone medium-sized. This chain connects TRBV6-5 to TRBJ1-6; D remains unclear. Germline CDR1 reads MNHEY; CDR2 reads SVGAGI. There are 14 residues in the CDR3. The germline V and J ends were trimmed by 7 bases and 7 bases, with 14 bases remaining between them. In nucleotides, the CDR3 is TGTGCCAGCACGGGCCGGACCGACAATTCACCCCTCCACTTT. It translates to CASTGRTDNSPLHF.

The chain joins TRBV13 to TRBJ2-1, with D tentatively TRBD1 or TRBD2 (6 bases each). With 2 bases removed from V and 4 bases from J, the gap between germline ends came to 12 bases. Germline assignment: CDR1 PRHDT and CDR2 FYEKMQ (reference sequence). The length of the CDR3 is 15 residues. The CDR3 coding sequence is TGTGCCAGCAGCTTACCGGGGGCAACGTACAATGAGCAGTTCTTC. This translates into CASSLPGATYNEQFF.

The chain carries TRBV5-1 and TRBJ1-2; D not certain. Per the germline V gene, CDR1 is SGHRS and CDR2 is YFSETQ. The ends were cut back, 0 bases at V and 5 bases at J, with 8 bases in the middle. CDR3 length: 13 amino acids. CDR3 nucleotides: TGCGCCAGCAGCTTGGCGGCAGAATATGGCTACACCTTC. This gives the protein CASSLAAEYGYTF. The full variable domain, its missing parts supplied by reference TRBV5-1 and TRBJ1-2, is KAGVTQTPRYLIKTRGQQVTLSCSPISGHRSVSWYQQTPGQGLQFLFEYFSETQRNKGNFPGRFSGRQFSNSRSEMNVSTLELGDSALYLCASSLAAEYGYTFGSGTRLTVV.

The chain carries TRBV7-2 and TRBJ1-2; tentatively, D is TRBD1 (5 bases). CDR1 and CDR2 from the germline V gene are SGHTA and FQGNSA. Trimming shortened V by 5 bases and J by 8 bases, and 18 bases separated the two germline ends. CDR3 length equals 14 residues. In DNA form, the CDR3 reads TGTGCCAGCAGCCGGGGCTCGGGGGGTAGCGGCTACACCTTC. Encoded protein: CASSRGSGGSGYTF. Together with reference TRBV7-2 and TRBJ1-2, the CDR3 gives the full variable domain: GAGVSQSPSNKVTEKGKDVELRCDPISGHTALYWYRQSLGQGLEFLIYFQGNSAPDKSGLPSDRFSAERTGGSVSTLTIQRTQQEDSAVYLCASSRGSGGSGYTFGSGTRLTVV.

The J gene is TRBJ1-6, the V gene TRBV7-3; D not certain. CDR1 is SGHTA and CDR2 is FQGTGA in the germline V gene. V was pared by 5 bases and J by 10 bases, with 12 bases between. The CDR3 length is 13 residues. CDR3 protein: CASSPLRESPLHF. The CDR3 bases are TGTGCCAGCAGCCCCTTGAGGGAATCACCCCTCCACTTT. The whole variable domain, filled in from reference TRBV7-3 and TRBJ1-6, reads GAGVSQTPSNKVTEKGKYVELRCDPISGHTALYWYRQSLGQGPEFLIYFQGTGAADDSGLPNDRFFAVRPEGSVSTLKIQRTERGDSAVYLCASSPLRESPLHFGNGTRLTVT.

The rearrangement links TRBV4-1 to TRBJ1-6; 9 nucleotides line up with TRBD1. Germline values: CDR1 MGHRA, CDR2 YSYEKL. CDR3 length: 15 residues. J gave up 10 bases and V 1 base, and 5 bases lay outside the gene matches. CDR3 coding DNA: TGCGCCAGCAGCCAAGGGCGGACAGGGGTCTCACCCCTCCACTTT. Translated: CASSQGRTGVSPLHF.

The V call is TRBV6-5, the J call TRBJ2-7; TRBD2 aligns across 7 bases. The V segment lost 2 bases and the J segment 2 bases; nucleotides outside the gene matches: 3. Germline CDR1 reads MNHEY; CDR2 reads SVGAGI. The CDR3 spans 14 residues. The CDR3 region has the DNA TGTGCCAGCAGTTACAGGGAGGGGACCTACGAGCAGTACTTC. Its translation is CASSYREGTYEQYF.

This chain links TRBV27 with TRBJ2-3; 10 bases agree with TRBD2. CDR3 length equals 18 residues. After removal of 6 bases from V and 7 bases from J, the junction contained 19 bases not matched to a gene. Germline V gene data show CDR1 as MNHEY and CDR2 as SMNVEV (reference sequence). The CDR3 DNA follows: TGTGCCAGCAGCCGCTGGATCGGAGCCAGCGGGGGGGCGTATACGCAGTATTTT. Its translation: CASSRWIGASGGAYTQYF.